These T cell receptor beta chains were read from a single sample in a study of regulatory T cells in long-lasting Graves disease. TCRdb used MiXCR to reprocess the multiplex PCR reads, holding one entry per CDR3 protein. Among 550,000 to 700,000 distinct CDR3 sequences, 15% to 20% were seen once, and the ten largest hold 12%. The data also belong to a second study, concerning T cells in Graves' hyperthyroidism and ophthalmopathy.

Sequenced here: peripheral blood mononuclear cells (PBMCs), sampled at new diagnosis, from a patient treated with antithyroid drugs. The receptors come from a young man with Graves disease. Both conserved end residues are part of each CDR3.

j_call	v_call	cdr3_aa
TRBJ1-5	TRBV28	CASRLLGGSQPQHF
TRBJ1-1	TRBV10-2	CASNPGMAEAFF
TRBJ2-7	TRBV9	CASSGVGLAGSYEQYF
TRBJ1-1	TRBV28	CASSQGWNTEAFF
TRBJ2-2	TRBV29-1	CSVESGLVTGELFF
TRBJ2-3	TRBV2	CASGAGLSTDTQYF
TRBJ2-7	TRBV27	CASRGTSLIEQYF
TRBJ2-1	TRBV6-9	CASSSIRTSGSNEQFF
TRBJ2-3	TRBV12-3/TRBV12-4	CASNHLRLGSPDTQYF
TRBJ2-3	TRBV7-9	CASSLPTLVSVGRRTDTQYF
TRBJ2-7	TRBV11-2	CASSEGGGSVYEQYF
TRBJ1-3	TRBV5-1	CASSVGTDPVGTIIYF
TRBJ2-3	TRBV5-1	CASSSGLVNPDTQYF
TRBJ1-2	TRBV2	CASKGLRDGYTF
TRBJ2-7	TRBV20-1	CSARVGTSGRNEQYF
TRBJ2-7	TRBV20-1	CSAGGVGEQYF
TRBJ1-1	TRBV19	CASKDPNTEAFF
TRBJ1-6	TRBV5-1	CASSLDISPLHF
TRBJ1-2	TRBV7-9	CASSSIDLDRGSDGYTF
TRBJ2-3	TRBV9	CASSPETSPPDTQYF
TRBJ2-5	TRBV6-2/TRBV6-3	CASSERGYRETQYF
TRBJ2-3	TRBV2	CASSEAGRVTDTQYF
TRBJ2-7	TRBV7-2	CASSFPGQPYEQYF
TRBJ2-7	TRBV7-9	CASSSRQGKRAYEQYF
TRBJ2-7	TRBV12-3/TRBV12-4	CASSRRGGREQYF
TRBJ2-7	TRBV7-9	CASSLGQGQSNEQYF
TRBJ1-2	TRBV3-1	CASSQRDFNYGYTF
TRBJ1-5	TRBV20-1	CSAAPSGRLGQPQHF
TRBJ2-1	TRBV4-1	CASSQDVGYSAYNEQFF
TRBJ2-1	TRBV20-1	CSAGGGQGASYNEQFF
TRBJ2-3	TRBV18	CASSPRESADTQYF
TRBJ2-7	TRBV5-1	CASSYDSRTGAYEQYF
TRBJ1-1	TRBV5-8	CASSQVSGTHTEAFF
TRBJ1-2	TRBV3-1	CASSQVQSSYGYTF
TRBJ2-1	TRBV3-1	CASSPLDTRLYNEQFF
TRBJ2-7	TRBV30	CAWSAVSGRLYEQYF
TRBJ1-1	TRBV29-1	CSYNSGGTGGTEAFF
TRBJ2-4	TRBV6-2/TRBV6-3	CASSRRTGRLAKNIQYF
TRBJ2-2	TRBV7-9	CASRREGFTGELFF
TRBJ2-7	TRBV4-2	CASSQERGVNYERYF